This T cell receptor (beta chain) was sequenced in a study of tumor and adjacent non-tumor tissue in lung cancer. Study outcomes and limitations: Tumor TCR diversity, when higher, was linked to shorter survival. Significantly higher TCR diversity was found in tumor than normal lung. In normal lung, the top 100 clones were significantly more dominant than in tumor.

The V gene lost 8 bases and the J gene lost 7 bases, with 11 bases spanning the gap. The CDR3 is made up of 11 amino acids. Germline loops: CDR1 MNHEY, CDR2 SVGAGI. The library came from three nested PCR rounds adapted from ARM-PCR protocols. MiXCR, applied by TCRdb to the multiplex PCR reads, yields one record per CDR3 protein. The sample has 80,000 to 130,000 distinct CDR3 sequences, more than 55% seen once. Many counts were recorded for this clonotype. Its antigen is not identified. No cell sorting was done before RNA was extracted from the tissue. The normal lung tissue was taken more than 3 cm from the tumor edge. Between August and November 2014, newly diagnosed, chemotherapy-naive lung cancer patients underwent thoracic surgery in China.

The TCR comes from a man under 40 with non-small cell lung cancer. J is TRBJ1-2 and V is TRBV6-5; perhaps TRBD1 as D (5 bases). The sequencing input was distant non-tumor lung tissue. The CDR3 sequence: CASGGWGGYTF. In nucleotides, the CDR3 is TGTGCCAGCGGGGGGTGGGGTGGCTACACCTTC.